These T cell receptor beta chains were read from a single sample in a study of precursors of human CD4 cytotoxic T cells. Using its own MiXCR run on the reads, TCRdb lists one record per CDR3 protein. In the table there are around 810 distinct CDR3 sequences, approximately 18% of which are singletons. The sample comprised memory CD4+ T cells from blood (PBMCs). These receptors originate from a human donor in good health. Both conserved end residues are trimmed from each CDR3. Each record gives: V gene, CDR3 length, J gene, CDR3 protein.

v_call: TRBV20-1; cdr3_length: 14; j_call: TRBJ1-3; cdr3_aa: SAPRPGFSSGNTIY
v_call: TRBV3-1; cdr3_length: 13; j_call: TRBJ2-7; cdr3_aa: ASSPPGLAGYEQY
v_call: TRBV9; cdr3_length: 14; j_call: TRBJ2-5; cdr3_aa: ASSVGLAGRQETQY
v_call: TRBV5-1; cdr3_length: 10; j_call: TRBJ2-3; cdr3_aa: ASSFKTDTQY
v_call: TRBV7-8; cdr3_length: 14; j_call: TRBJ2-1; cdr3_aa: ASRRLAGFQINEQF
v_call: TRBV6-5; cdr3_length: 12; j_call: TRBJ2-1; cdr3_aa: ASSYSKAGHEQF
v_call: TRBV12-3/TRBV12-4; cdr3_length: 11; j_call: TRBJ1-2; cdr3_aa: ASSMTANYGYT
v_call: TRBV2; cdr3_length: 9; j_call: TRBJ2-2; cdr3_aa: ASSGPGELF
v_call: TRBV20-1; cdr3_length: 14; j_call: TRBJ2-1; cdr3_aa: SAPRASDSSYNEQF
v_call: TRBV10-3; cdr3_length: 15; j_call: TRBJ1-3; cdr3_aa: AISPRQGPLSGNTIY
v_call: TRBV5-1; cdr3_length: 14; j_call: TRBJ2-4; cdr3_aa: ASSLSSGGAKNIQY
v_call: TRBV6-1; cdr3_length: 12; j_call: TRBJ2-1; cdr3_aa: ASDMTSGTGEQF
v_call: TRBV7-6; cdr3_length: 15; j_call: TRBJ2-1; cdr3_aa: ASSLAYPRRRDNEQF
v_call: TRBV5-1; cdr3_length: 13; j_call: TRBJ2-1; cdr3_aa: ASSYASGSYNEQF
v_call: TRBV5-1; cdr3_length: 13; j_call: TRBJ2-7; cdr3_aa: ASSPRAAGSYEQY
v_call: TRBV20-1; cdr3_length: 11; j_call: TRBJ2-7; cdr3_aa: SARLAGVYEQY
v_call: TRBV20-1; cdr3_length: 9; j_call: TRBJ2-3; cdr3_aa: SAPSTDTQY
v_call: TRBV7-7; cdr3_length: 13; j_call: TRBJ1-3; cdr3_aa: ASSLLPYSGNTIY
v_call: TRBV4-2; cdr3_length: 15; j_call: TRBJ2-5; cdr3_aa: ASSQFAGLAGQETQY
v_call: TRBV10-3; cdr3_length: 14; j_call: TRBJ2-1; cdr3_aa: AIGDGDRGGYNEQF
v_call: TRBV29-1; cdr3_length: 14; j_call: TRBJ2-1; cdr3_aa: SVDGTVLAYSNEQF
v_call: TRBV27; cdr3_length: 14; j_call: TRBJ2-7; cdr3_aa: ASSNLGRGSSYEQY
v_call: TRBV5-1; cdr3_length: 12; j_call: TRBJ2-1; cdr3_aa: ASSSTSVGNEQF
v_call: TRBV4-2; cdr3_length: 15; j_call: TRBJ1-2; cdr3_aa: ASSQDFGTAAFYGYT
v_call: TRBV7-2; cdr3_length: 13; j_call: TRBJ2-1; cdr3_aa: ASSLGQGYYNEQF
v_call: TRBV4-1; cdr3_length: 14; j_call: TRBJ2-1; cdr3_aa: ASSLAGTRLSNEQF
v_call: TRBV10-3; cdr3_length: 14; j_call: TRBJ2-1; cdr3_aa: AISDGDRGGYNEQF
v_call: TRBV14; cdr3_length: 14; j_call: TRBJ2-1; cdr3_aa: ASSQDFRASYNEQF
v_call: TRBV12-3/TRBV12-4; cdr3_length: 12; j_call: TRBJ2-1; cdr3_aa: ASGRTRGYNEQF
v_call: TRBV6-5; cdr3_length: 15; j_call: TRBJ2-1; cdr3_aa: ASSPPLTSGSSNEQF
v_call: TRBV10-3; cdr3_length: 13; j_call: TRBJ2-1; cdr3_aa: AISEVASGANEQF